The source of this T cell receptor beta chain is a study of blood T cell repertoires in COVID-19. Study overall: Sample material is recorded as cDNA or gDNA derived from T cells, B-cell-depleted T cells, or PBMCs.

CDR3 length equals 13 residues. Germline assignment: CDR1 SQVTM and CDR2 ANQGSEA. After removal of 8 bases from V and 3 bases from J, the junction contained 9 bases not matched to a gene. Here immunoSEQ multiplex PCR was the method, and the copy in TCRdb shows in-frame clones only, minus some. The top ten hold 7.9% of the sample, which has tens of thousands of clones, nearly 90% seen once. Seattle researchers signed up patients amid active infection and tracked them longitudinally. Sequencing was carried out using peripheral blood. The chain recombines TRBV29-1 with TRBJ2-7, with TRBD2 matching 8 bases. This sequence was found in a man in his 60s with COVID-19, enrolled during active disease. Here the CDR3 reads CSSGNGRGYEQYF. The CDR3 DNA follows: TGCAGCTCGGGGAACGGGAGGGGCTACGAGCAGTACTTC.